This TCR beta chain was captured by sequencing in a study of T-cell reconstitution after alpha-beta-depleted transplantation in children. Findings and caveats of the study: Expanded graft clones, several hundred of them, were reportedly the source of alpha-beta T cells about two months after transplant.

In the case of this clonotype: Antigen specificity is unknown.

Preparation of the TCRbeta library involved a method that used unique molecular identifiers. TCRdb itself ran the PCR reads through MiXCR, one entry per CDR3 protein. The table has some 300,000 distinct CDR3 sequences, 10% seen once; the top ten hold approximately 7.6%. The receptor was isolated from a boy younger than two with acute myeloid leukemia, due to receive a stem cell transplant. The sample consisted of PBMCs, taken before TCRalphabeta/CD19-depleted stem cell transplant.

CDR3 DNA sequence: TGTGCCAGCAGCTTAGCAGCGGGACCATACACAGATACGCAGTATTTT. It specifies CASSLAAGPYTDTQYF. The V and J genes are TRBV7-2 and TRBJ2-3; 7 positions match TRBD2. The V gene's germline CDR1 is SGHTA and CDR2 FQGNSA. After removal of 0 bases from V and 2 bases from J, the junction contained 5 bases not matched to a gene. The CDR3 consists of 16 residues. Full variable domain (missing parts from reference TRBV7-2 and TRBJ2-3): GAGVSQSPSNKVTEKGKDVELRCDPISGHTALYWYRQSLGQGLEFLIYFQGNSAPDKSGLPSDRFSAERTGGSVSTLTIQRTQQEDSAVYLCASSLAAGPYTDTQYFGPGTRLTVL.